A single sample is the source of the 22 T cell receptor beta chains below, sequenced in a study of T cells expressing NK-cell markers. Using the 5' RACE reads, TCRdb records one entry per CDR3 protein without DNA. This table lists about 260,000 distinct CDR3 sequences. Sequencing was done on a sample of blood T cells: a sorted CD56 or NKG2C T cell subset, CD4+ or CD8+ T cells, or bulk PBMC T cells (not recorded which). The source of these receptors is a man younger than 35 in good health.

The V gene is TRBV25-1, the J gene TRBJ2-3; TCRdb calls TRBD1, which cannot be checked without DNA. The CDR3 spans 14 residues. Germline values: CDR1 MGHDK, CDR2 SYGVNS. CDR3 sequence reads: CASRGPYQVDTQYF.

This chain connects TRBV27 to TRBJ2-1; TCRdb indicates TRBD1, and absent DNA this call remains unverified. Germline V CDR1 and CDR2: MNHEY, SMNVEV (reference sequence). The CDR3 totals 14 residues. The CDR3 sequence: CASSFRGQGYEQFF.

CDR3 in amino acids: CSVEEDQGAYEQYF. The chain couples TRBV29-1 to TRBJ2-7; the TCRdb call, TRBD1, lacks DNA for checking. The CDR3 totals 14 residues. Germline loops: CDR1 SQVTM, CDR2 ANQGSEA.

V and J are TRBV10-3 and TRBJ2-7; TCRdb's D call, TRBD1, is unchecked because there is no DNA. Germline V gene lookup returns CDR1 ENHRY and CDR2 SYGVKD. The CDR3 consists of 13 residues. This CDR3 reads CAIGKGDQYEQYF.

This sequence joins TRBV19 and TRBJ2-7; absent DNA, TCRdb's TRBD1 call cannot be checked. The CDR3 has 15 amino acids. Germline V gene data show CDR1 as LNHDA and CDR2 as SQIVND (reference sequence). CDR3 loop: CASRDPAGYSYEQYF.

The V gene is TRBV18, the J gene TRBJ1-1; TCRdb's D call of TRBD1 is untestable without DNA. The CDR3 is 16 residues long. Germline-derived CDR1 and CDR2 are KGHSH and LQKENI. CDR3 sequence: CASSDTGGGMNTEAFF.

The gene calls are TRBV27 and TRBJ2-7. The CDR3 sequence is 16 residues long. Germline lookup yields CDR1 MNHEY and CDR2 SMNVEV (reference sequence). The CDR3 region is CASSLSGLASTYEQYF.

The V call is TRBV27, the J call TRBJ2-7. Germline values: CDR1 MNHEY, CDR2 SMNVEV (reference sequence). CDR3 length: 15 amino acids. The CDR3 spells CASSPPLGGTYEQYF.

The rearrangement uses TRBV7-6 and TRBJ2-5; as DNA is missing, the TRBD2 call by TCRdb cannot be tested. The germline V gene has CDR1 SGHVS and CDR2 FNYEAQ. The CDR3 is 16 amino acids. CDR3 protein: CASSRTLGRNQETQYF.

The chain is built from TRBV5-1 and TRBJ2-5. Germline lookup yields CDR1 SGHRS and CDR2 YFSETQ. This CDR3 region has 13 residues. CDR3 loop: CASSFESWETQYF.

This chain uses TRBV12-3 or TRBV12-4 with TRBJ1-5. The length of the CDR3 is 15 residues. The CDR3 reads CASSDQDGTNQPQHF.

The V call is TRBV24-1, the J call TRBJ2-3. Germline lookup yields CDR1 KGHDR and CDR2 SFDVKD. This CDR3 has 16 amino acids. The CDR3 is CATSAAGVGWGDTQYF.

The chain has TRBV7-2 and TRBJ2-3; the D call from TCRdb, TRBD2, cannot be confirmed without DNA. Germline values: CDR1 SGHTA, CDR2 FQGNSA. The CDR3 runs 12 residues. This chain's CDR3 is CASSPDSGTQYF.

The chain has TRBV20-1 and TRBJ2-5; TCRdb calls TRBD1, which cannot be checked without DNA. The CDR3 covers 14 residues. Germline V lookup: CDR1 DFQATT, CDR2 SNEGSKA (reference sequence). CDR3 loop: CSARDARAAETQYF.

The chain carries TRBV24-1 and TRBJ1-2; TCRdb's assignment of TRBD1 cannot be checked, as there is no DNA. CDR3 length equals 14 residues. Germline CDR1 and CDR2: KGHDR and SFDVKD. CDR3 sequence: CATSAPGKDYGYTF.

The rearrangement uses TRBV9 and TRBJ2-1; TCRdb outputs TRBD2, but without DNA this stays unchecked. This CDR3 contains 14 residues. CDR1 is SGDLS, CDR2 YYNGEE, per germline. The CDR3: CASSVEASFHEQFF. The entire variable domain, with the rest obtained from reference TRBV9 and TRBJ2-1, is as follows: DSGVTQTPKHLITATGQRVTLRCSPRSGDLSVYWYQQSLDQGLQFLIQYYNGEERAKGNILERFSAQQFPDLHSELNLSSLELGDSALYFCASSVEASFHEQFFGPGTRLTVL.

The V call is TRBV7-3, the J call TRBJ2-1; TCRdb selects TRBD2, and the lack of DNA leaves this call unchecked. CDR3 length: 18 amino acids. CDR1 SGHTA and CDR2 FQGTGA come from the germline V gene. CDR3 sequence reads: CASSPVERAGEFSNEQFF.

The J gene is TRBJ2-1, the V gene TRBV7-6; the TCRdb D gene call, TRBD2, has no DNA to confirm it. In germline, CDR1 is SGHVS, CDR2 FNYEAQ. This CDR3 is built from 14 residues. The CDR3 here is CASSARGGRNEQFF.

This chain connects TRBV5-4 to TRBJ2-2; absent DNA, TCRdb's TRBD1 call cannot be checked. Looked up from germline, CDR1 is SGHNT and CDR2 is YYREEE (reference sequence). The CDR3 runs to 15 residues. The CDR3: CASSPPDSLTGELFF.

The chain has TRBV12-3 or TRBV12-4 and TRBJ1-6; as DNA is missing, the TRBD1 call by TCRdb cannot be tested. The CDR3 sequence is 14 residues long. The CDR3 reads CASSFIPLGSPLHF.

This rearrangement joins TRBV5-1 to TRBJ2-2; TCRdb calls TRBD2, which cannot be checked without DNA. The CDR3 consists of 17 residues. Germline CDR1 and CDR2: SGHRS and YFSETQ. CDR3 in amino acids: CASSLAVGLVNTGELFF.

The chain is built from TRBV3-1 and TRBJ2-4; as DNA is missing, the TRBD1 call by TCRdb cannot be tested. CDR1 is LGHDT, CDR2 YNNKEL, per germline (reference sequence). This CDR3 is built from 15 residues. This chain's CDR3 is CASSLKTGGRDIQYF.